This T cell receptor beta chain was observed in a study of control samples from healthy donors and cancer patients. Clones were read by immunoSEQ multiplex PCR, and TCRdb kept only the in-frame ones, dropping some. The sample shows about 140,000 clones, 75% to 95% of them seen only once. Germline V gene lookup returns CDR1 DFQATT and CDR2 SNEGSKA (reference sequence). V gave up 3 bases and J gave up 2 bases; unmatched junction bases: 10. The CDR3 has 16 residues. Material for sequencing was blood. This receptor was identified in a young man in good health. This chain links TRBV20-1 with TRBJ2-3; TRBD2 agrees at 8 bases. The CDR3 DNA reads as TGCAGTGCTAGTTCAGCAAGCGGGGGCCTCACAGATACGCAGTATTTT. Protein product: CSASSASGGLTDTQYF.